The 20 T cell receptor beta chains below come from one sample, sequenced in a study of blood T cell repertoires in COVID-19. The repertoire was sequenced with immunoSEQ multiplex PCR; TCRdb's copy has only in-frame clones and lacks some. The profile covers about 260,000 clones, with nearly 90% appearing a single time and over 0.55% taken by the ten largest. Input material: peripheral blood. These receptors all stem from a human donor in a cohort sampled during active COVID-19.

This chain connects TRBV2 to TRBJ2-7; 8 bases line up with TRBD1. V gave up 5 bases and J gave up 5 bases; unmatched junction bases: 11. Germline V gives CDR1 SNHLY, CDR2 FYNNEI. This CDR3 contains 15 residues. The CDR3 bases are TGTGCCAGCAGTTTAACCCCAGGGGGCGGACACGAGCAGTACTTC. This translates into CASSLTPGGGHEQYF. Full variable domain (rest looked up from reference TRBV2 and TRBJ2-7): EPEVTQTPSHQVTQMGQEVILRCVPISNHLYFYWYRQILGQKVEFLVSFYNNEISEKSEIFDDQFSVERPDGSNFTLKIRSTKLEDSAMYFCASSLTPGGGHEQYFGPGTRLTVT.

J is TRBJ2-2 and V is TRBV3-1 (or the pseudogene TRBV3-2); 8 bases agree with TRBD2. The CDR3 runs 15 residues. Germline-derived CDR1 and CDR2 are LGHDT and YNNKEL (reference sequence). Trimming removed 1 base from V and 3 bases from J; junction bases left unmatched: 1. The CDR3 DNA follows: TGTGCCAGCAGCCAAGGTAGCGGGGACACCGGGGAGCTGTTTTTT. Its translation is CASSQGSGDTGELFF.

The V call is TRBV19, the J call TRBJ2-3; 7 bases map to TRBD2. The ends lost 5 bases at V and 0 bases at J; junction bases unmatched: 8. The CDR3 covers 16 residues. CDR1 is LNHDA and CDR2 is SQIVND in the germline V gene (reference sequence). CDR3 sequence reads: CASSPLPSGSTDTQYF. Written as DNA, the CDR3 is TGTGCCAGTAGTCCCCTACCTAGCGGTAGCACAGATACGCAGTATTTT. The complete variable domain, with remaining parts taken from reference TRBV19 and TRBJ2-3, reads DGGITQSPKYLFRKEGQNVTLSCEQNLNHDAMYWYRQDPGQGLRLIYYSQIVNDFQKGDIAEGYSVSREKKESFPLTVTSAQKNPTAFYLCASSPLPSGSTDTQYFGPGTRLTVL.

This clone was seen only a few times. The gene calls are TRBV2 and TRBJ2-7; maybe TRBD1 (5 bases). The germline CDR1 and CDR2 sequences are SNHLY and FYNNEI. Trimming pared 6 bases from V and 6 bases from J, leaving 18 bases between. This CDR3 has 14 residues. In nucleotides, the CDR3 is TGTGCCAGCAGCAACAGGTTCCCCCTGTTCGAGCAGTACTTC. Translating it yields CASSNRFPLFEQYF.

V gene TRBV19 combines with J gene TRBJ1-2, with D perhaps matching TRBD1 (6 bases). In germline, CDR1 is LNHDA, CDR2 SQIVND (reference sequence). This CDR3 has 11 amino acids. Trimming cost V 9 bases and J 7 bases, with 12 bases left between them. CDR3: CASYRDFGYTF. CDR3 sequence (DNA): TGTGCCAGCTACAGGGATTTTGGCTACACCTTC. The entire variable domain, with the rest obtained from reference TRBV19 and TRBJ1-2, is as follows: DGGITQSPKYLFRKEGQNVTLSCEQNLNHDAMYWYRQDPGQGLRLIYYSQIVNDFQKGDIAEGYSVSREKKESFPLTVTSAQKNPTAFYLCASYRDFGYTFGSGTRLTVV.

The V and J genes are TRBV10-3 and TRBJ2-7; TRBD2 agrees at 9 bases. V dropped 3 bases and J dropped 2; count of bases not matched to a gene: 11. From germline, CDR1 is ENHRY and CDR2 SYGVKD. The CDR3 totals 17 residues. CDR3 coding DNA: TGTGCCATCAGTGATCGAGCCGCGGGACTAGCCACCTACGAGCAGTACTTC. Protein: CAISDRAAGLATYEQYF.

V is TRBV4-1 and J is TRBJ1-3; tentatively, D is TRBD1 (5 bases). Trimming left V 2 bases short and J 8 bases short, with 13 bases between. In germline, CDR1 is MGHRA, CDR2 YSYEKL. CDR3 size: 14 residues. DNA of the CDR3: TGCGCCAGCAGCCAAACTATTGGGGCTGACACCATATATTTT. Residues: CASSQTIGADTIYF.

The DNA for the CDR3 is TGTGCCAGCTCAGGGAGACCTGGCTACGAGCAGTACTTC. This sequence encodes CASSGRPGYEQYF. V and J are TRBV18 and TRBJ2-7; D may be TRBD2 (5 bases). The CDR3 contains 13 residues. Trimming pared 5 bases from V and 3 bases from J, leaving 11 bases between. Germline V gives CDR1 KGHSH, CDR2 LQKENI. Using reference TRBV18 and TRBJ2-7 for the parts outside the CDR3, the full variable domain is NAGVMQNPRHLVRRRGQEARLRCSPMKGHSHVYWYRQLPEEGLKFMVYLQKENIIDESGMPKERFSAEFPKEGPSILRIQQVVRGDSAAYFCASSGRPGYEQYFGPGTRLTVT.

CDR3 protein: CASLDRGGGYTF. CDR3 nucleotide sequence: TGTGCCAGCTTGGACAGGGGAGGCGGCTACACCTTC. The rearrangement links TRBV12-3 or TRBV12-4 to TRBJ1-2; 9 nucleotides align to TRBD1. This CDR3 comprises 12 residues. Losses at the gene ends were 8 bases for V and 8 bases for J; bases not matched to a gene: 6.

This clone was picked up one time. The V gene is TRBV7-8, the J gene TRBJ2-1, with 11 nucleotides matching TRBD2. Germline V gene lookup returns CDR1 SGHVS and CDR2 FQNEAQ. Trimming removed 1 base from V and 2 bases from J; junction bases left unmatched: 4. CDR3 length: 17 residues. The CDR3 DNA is TGTGCCAGCAGCTTAGGGGGGACTAGCGGTGCCTACAATGAGCAGTTCTTC. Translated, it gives CASSLGGTSGAYNEQFF. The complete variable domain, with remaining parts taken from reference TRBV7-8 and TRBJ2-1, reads GAGVSQSPRYKVAKRGQDVALRCDPISGHVSLFWYQQALGQGPEFLTYFQNEAQLDKSGLPSDRFFAERPEGSVSTLKIQRTQQEDSAVYLCASSLGGTSGAYNEQFFGPGTRLTVL.

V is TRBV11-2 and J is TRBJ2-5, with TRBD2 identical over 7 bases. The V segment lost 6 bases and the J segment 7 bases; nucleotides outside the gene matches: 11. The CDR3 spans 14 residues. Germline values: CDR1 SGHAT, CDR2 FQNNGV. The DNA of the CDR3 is TGTGCCAGCAGTCAAGCTAGCGGTTTGGGGACCCAGTACTTC. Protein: CASSQASGLGTQYF.

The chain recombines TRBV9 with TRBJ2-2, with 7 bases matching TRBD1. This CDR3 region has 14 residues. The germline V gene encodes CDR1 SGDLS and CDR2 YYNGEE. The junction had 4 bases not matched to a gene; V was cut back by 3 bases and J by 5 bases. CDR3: CASSALQGTGELFF. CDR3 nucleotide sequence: TGTGCCAGCAGCGCACTACAGGGGACCGGGGAGCTGTTTTTT.

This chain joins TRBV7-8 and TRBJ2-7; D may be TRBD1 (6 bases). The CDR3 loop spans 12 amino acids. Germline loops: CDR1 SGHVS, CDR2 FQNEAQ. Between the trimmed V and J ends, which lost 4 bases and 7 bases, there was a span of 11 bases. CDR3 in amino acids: CASSYTGREQYF. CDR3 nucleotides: TGTGCCAGCAGCTACACAGGGAGAGAGCAGTACTTC.

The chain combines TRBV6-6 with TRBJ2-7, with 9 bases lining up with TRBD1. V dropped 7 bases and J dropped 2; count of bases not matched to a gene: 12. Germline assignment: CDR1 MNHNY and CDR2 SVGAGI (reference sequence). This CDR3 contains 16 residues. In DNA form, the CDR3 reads TGTGCCAGCAAAGCCTTACCGGGACAGGGAACCTACGAGCAGTACTTC. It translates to CASKALPGQGTYEQYF.

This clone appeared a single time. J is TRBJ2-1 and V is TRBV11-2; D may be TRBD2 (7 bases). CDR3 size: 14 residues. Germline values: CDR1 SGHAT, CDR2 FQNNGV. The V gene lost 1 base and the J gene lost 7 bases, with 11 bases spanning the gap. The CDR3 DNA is TGTGCCAGCAGCTTAGTCGGGGGGCCGAATGAGCAGTTCTTC. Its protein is CASSLVGGPNEQFF.

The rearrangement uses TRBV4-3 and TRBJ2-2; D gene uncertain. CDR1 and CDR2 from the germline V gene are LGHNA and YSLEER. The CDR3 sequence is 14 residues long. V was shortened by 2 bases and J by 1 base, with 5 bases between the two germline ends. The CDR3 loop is CASSQRQNTGELFF. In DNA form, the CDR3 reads TGCGCCAGCAGCCAAAGACAGAACACCGGGGAGCTGTTTTTT.

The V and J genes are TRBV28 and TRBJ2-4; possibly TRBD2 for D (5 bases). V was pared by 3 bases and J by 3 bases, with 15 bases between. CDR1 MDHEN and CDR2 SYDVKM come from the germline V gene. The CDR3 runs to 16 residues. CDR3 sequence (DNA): TGTGCCAGCAGTTTCCGGACTGCCCTTATCAAAAACATTCAGTACTTC. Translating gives CASSFRTALIKNIQYF.

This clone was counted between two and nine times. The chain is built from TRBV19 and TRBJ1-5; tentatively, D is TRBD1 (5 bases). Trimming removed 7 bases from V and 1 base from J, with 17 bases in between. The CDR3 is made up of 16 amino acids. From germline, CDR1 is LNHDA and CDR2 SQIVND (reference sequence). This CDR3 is CASIGQGHFSNQPQHF. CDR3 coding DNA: TGTGCCAGTATTGGGCAAGGACATTTCAGCAATCAGCCCCAGCATTTT.

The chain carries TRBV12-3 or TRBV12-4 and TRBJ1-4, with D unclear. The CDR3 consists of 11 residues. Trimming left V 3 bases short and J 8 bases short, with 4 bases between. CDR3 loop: CASSFGEKLFF. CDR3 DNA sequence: TGTGCCAGCAGTTTCGGGGAAAAACTGTTTTTT.

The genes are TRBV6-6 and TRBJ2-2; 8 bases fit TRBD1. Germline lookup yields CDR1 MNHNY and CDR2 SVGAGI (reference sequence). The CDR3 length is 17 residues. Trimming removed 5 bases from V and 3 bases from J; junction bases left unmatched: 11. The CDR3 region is CASSPPPTGVDTGELFF. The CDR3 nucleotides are TGTGCCAGCAGTCCCCCCCCGACAGGGGTAGACACCGGGGAGCTGTTTTTT.